The table lists the clone carrying this T cell receptor (beta chain) with many counts. This sample stems from a study of blood T cells in healthy people across ages. CDR1 MNHEY and CDR2 SMNVEV come from the germline V gene (reference sequence). The V gene lost 6 bases and the J gene lost 1 base, with 15 bases spanning the gap. The CDR3 length is 15 residues. The authors ran a second PCR of 7 to 11 cycles using a sample-barcoded 5' primer and a J-beta primer mix. TCRdb recomputed calls from the 5' RACE reads with MiXCR, one row per CDR3 protein. The table has hundreds of thousands of distinct CDR3 sequences, 35% to 50% seen once.

The chain joins TRBV27 to TRBJ1-2; D possibly corresponds to TRBD1 (5 bases). This receptor was obtained from a man of 80 years or more in good health. Sequenced: blood. In nucleotides, the CDR3 is TGTGCCAGCAGAGTGATGGTGGGGGGTAACTATGGCTACACCTTC. Its translation: CASRVMVGGNYGYTF.